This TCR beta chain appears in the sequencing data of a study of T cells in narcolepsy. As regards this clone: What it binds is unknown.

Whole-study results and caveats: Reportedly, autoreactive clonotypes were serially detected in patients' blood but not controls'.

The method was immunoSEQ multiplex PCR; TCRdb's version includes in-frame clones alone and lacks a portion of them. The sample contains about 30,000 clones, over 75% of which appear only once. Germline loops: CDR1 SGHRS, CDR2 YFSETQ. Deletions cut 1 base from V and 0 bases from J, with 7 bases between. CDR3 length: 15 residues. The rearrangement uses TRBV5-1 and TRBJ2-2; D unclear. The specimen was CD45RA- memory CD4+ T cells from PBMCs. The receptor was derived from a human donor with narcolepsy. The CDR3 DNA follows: TGCGCCAGCAGCTTGAACGCAGCGAACACCGGGGAGCTGTTTTTT. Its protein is CASSLNAANTGELFF. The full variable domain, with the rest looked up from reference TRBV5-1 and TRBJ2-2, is KAGVTQTPRYLIKTRGQQVTLSCSPISGHRSVSWYQQTPGQGLQFLFEYFSETQRNKGNFPGRFSGRQFSNSRSEMNVSTLELGDSALYLCASSLNAANTGELFFGEGSRLTVL.